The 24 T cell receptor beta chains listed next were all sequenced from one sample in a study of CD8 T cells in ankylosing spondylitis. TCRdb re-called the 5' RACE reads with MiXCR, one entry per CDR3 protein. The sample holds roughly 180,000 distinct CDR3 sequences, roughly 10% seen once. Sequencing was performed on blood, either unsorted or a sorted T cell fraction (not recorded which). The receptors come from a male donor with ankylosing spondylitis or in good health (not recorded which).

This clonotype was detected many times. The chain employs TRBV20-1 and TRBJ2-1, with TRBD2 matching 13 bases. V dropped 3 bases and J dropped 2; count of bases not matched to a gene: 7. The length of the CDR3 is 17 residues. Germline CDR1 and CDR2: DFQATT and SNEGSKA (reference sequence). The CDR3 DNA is TGCAGTGCTAGCCGTATAACTAGCGGGGGGGCCTACAATGAGCAGTTCTTC. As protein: CSASRITSGGAYNEQFF.

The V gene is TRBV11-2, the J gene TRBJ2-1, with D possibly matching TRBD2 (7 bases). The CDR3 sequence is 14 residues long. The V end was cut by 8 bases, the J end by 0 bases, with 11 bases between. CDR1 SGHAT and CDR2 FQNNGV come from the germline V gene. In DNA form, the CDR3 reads TGTGCCAGCGCCGGGGGGCTCTCCTACAATGAGCAGTTCTTC. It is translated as CASAGGLSYNEQFF.

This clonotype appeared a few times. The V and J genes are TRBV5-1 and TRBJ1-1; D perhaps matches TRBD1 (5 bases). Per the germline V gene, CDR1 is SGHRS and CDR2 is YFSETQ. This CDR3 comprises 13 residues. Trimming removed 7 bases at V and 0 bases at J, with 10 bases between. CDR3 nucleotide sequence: TGCGCCAGCTCGGCAGGGTTGAACACTGAAGCTTTCTTT. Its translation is CASSAGLNTEAFF.

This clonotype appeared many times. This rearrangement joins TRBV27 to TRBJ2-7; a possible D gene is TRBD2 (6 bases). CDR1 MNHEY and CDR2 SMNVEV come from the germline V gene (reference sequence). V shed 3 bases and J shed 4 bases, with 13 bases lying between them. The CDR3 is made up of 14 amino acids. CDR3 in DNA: TGTGCCAGCAGTTTTTTCCGGGGGACTTACGAGCAGTACTTC. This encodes CASSFFRGTYEQYF.

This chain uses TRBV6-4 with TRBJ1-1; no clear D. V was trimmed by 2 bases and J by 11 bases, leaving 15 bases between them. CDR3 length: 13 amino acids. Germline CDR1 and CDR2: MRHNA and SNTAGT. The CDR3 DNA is TGTGCCAGCAGTGACCCCCCAGGCCCGGGGGCTTTCTTT. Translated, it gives CASSDPPGPGAFF.

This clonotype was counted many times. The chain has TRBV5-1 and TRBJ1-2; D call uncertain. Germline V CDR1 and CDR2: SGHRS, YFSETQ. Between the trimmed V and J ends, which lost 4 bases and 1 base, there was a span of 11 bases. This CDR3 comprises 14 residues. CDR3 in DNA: TGCGCCAGCAGCCTGGAGATGTATAACTATGGCTACACCTTC. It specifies CASSLEMYNYGYTF.

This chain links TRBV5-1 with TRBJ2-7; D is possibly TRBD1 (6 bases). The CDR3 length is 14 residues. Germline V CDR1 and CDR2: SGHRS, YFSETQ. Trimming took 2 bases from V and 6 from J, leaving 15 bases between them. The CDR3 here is CASSLKGQQGEQYF. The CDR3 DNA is TGCGCCAGCAGCTTAAAGGGACAACAGGGCGAGCAGTACTTC. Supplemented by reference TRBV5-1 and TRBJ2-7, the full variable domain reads KAGVTQTPRYLIKTRGQQVTLSCSPISGHRSVSWYQQTPGQGLQFLFEYFSETQRNKGNFPGRFSGRQFSNSRSEMNVSTLELGDSALYLCASSLKGQQGEQYFGPGTRLTVT.

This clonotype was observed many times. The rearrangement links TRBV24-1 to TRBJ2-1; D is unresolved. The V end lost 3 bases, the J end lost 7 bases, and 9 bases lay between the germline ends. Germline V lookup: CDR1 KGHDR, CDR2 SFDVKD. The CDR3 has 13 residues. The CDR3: CATSDLTENEQFF. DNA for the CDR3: TGTGCCACCAGTGATCTAACAGAGAATGAGCAGTTCTTC.

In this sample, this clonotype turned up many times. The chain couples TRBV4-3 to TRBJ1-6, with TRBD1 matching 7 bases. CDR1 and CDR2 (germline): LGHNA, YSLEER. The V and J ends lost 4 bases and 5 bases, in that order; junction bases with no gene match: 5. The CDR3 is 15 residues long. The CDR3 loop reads CASSPQGPDNSPLHF. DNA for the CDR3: TGCGCCAGCAGCCCACAGGGGCCGGATAATTCACCCCTCCACTTT.

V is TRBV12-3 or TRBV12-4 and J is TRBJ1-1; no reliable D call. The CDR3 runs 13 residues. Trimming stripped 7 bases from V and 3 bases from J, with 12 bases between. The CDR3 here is CASTTRADTEAFF. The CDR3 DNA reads TGTGCCAGCACCACCCGGGCCGACACTGAAGCTTTCTTT.

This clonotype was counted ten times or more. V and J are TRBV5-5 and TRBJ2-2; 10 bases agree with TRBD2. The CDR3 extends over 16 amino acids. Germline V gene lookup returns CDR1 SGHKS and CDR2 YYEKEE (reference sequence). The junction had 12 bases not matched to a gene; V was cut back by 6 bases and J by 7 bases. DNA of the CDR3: TGTGCCAGCAATAGTGGGCTAGCGGGAGTCGTCGGGGAGCTGTTTTTT. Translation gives CASNSGLAGVVGELFF. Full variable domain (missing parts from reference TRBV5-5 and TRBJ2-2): DAGVTQSPTHLIKTRGQQVTLRCSPISGHKSVSWYQQVLGQGPQFIFQYYEKEERGRGNFPDRFSARQFPNYSSELNVNALLLGDSALYLCASNSGLAGVVGELFFGEGSRLTVL.

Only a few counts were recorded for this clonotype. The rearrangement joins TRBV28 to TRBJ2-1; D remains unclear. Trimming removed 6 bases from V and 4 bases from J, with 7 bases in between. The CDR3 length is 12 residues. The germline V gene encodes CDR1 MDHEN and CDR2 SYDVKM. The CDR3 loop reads CASSLQYNEQFF. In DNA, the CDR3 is TGTGCCAGCAGCTTACAGTACAATGAGCAGTTCTTC.

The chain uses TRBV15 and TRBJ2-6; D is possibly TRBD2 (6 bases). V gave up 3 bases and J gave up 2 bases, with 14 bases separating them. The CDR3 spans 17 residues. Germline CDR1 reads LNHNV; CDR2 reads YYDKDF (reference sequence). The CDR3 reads CATSSYRGVTGANVLTF. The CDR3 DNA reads TGTGCCACCAGCAGCTATCGCGGGGTCACTGGGGCCAACGTCCTGACTTTC. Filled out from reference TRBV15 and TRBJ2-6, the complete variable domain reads DAMVIQNPRYQVTQFGKPVTLSCSQTLNHNVMYWYQQKSSQAPKLLFHYYDKDFNNEADTPDNFQSRRPNTSFCFLDIRSPGLGDTAMYLCATSSYRGVTGANVLTFGAGSRLTVL.

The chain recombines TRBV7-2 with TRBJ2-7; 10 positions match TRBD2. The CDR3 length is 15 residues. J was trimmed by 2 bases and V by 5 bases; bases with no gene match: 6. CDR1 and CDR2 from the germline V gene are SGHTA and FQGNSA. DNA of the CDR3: TGTGCCAGCAGCCGAGGGGGACTAGCGACCTACGAGCAGTACTTC. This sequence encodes CASSRGGLATYEQYF.

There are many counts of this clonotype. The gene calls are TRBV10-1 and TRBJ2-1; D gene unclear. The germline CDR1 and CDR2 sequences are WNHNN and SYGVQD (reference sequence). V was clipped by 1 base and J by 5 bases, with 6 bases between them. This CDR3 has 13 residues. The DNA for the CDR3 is TGCGCCAGCAGTGAGTATCGGGACAATGAGCAGTTCTTC. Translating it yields CASSEYRDNEQFF.

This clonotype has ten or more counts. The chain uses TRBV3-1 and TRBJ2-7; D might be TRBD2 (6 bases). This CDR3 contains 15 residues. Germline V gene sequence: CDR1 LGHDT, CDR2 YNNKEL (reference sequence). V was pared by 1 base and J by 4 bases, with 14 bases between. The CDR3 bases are TGTGCCAGCAGCCAAGCCCCACCCCGGGAGTACGAGCAGTACTTC. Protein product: CASSQAPPREYEQYF.

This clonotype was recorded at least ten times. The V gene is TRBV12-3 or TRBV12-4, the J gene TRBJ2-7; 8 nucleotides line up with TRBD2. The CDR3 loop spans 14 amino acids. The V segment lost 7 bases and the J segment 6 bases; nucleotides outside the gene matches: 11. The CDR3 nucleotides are TGTGCCAGCACAGGCCGGACTAGCCTTCGCGAGCAGTACTTC. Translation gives CASTGRTSLREQYF.

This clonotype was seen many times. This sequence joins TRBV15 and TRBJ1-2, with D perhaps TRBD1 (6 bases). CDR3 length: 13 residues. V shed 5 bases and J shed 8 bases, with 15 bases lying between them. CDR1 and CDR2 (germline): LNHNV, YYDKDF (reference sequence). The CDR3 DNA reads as TGTGCCACCAGCCCAGACAGGACTCCCGGCTACACCTTC. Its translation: CATSPDRTPGYTF. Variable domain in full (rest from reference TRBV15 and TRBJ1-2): DAMVIQNPRYQVTQFGKPVTLSCSQTLNHNVMYWYQQKSSQAPKLLFHYYDKDFNNEADTPDNFQSRRPNTSFCFLDIRSPGLGDTAMYLCATSPDRTPGYTFGSGTRLTVV.

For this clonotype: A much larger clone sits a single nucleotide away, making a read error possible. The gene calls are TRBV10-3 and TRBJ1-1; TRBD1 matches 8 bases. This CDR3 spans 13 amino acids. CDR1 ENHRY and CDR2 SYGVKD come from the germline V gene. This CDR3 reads CAVRQGPNTKAFF. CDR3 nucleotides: TGTGCCGTACGACAGGGGCCGAACACTAAAGCTTTCTTT.

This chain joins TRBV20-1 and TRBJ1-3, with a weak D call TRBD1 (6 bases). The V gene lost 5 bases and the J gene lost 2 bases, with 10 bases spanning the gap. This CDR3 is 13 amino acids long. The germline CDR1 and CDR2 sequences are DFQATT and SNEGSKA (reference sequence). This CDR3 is CSAAQGTGNTIYF. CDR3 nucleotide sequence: TGCAGTGCTGCACAGGGTACTGGAAACACCATATATTTT.

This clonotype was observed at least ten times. The CDR3 sequence is CASSQEVAGALNTDTQYF. CDR3 coding DNA: TGTGCCAGCAGCCAAGAGGTAGCGGGGGCGTTGAACACAGATACGCAGTATTTT. J is TRBJ2-3 and V is TRBV3-1; 9 bases map to TRBD2. The V gene end was trimmed by 0 bases and the J gene end by 2 bases; junction bases not matched to a gene: 9. The length of the CDR3 is 18 residues. CDR1 is LGHDT and CDR2 is YNNKEL in the germline V gene (reference sequence).

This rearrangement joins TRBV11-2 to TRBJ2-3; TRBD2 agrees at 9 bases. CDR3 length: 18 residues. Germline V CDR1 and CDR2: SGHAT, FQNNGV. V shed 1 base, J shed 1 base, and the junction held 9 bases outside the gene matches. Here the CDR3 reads CASSLGDAGGPGTDTQYF. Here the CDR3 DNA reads TGTGCCAGCAGCTTAGGGGACGCGGGAGGGCCGGGCACAGATACGCAGTATTTT.

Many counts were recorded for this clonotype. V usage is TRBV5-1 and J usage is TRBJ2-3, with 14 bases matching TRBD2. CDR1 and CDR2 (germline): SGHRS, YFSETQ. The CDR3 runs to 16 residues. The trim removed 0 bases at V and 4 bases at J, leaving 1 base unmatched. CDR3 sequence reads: CASSLAGLAGADTQYF. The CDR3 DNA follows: TGCGCCAGCAGCTTGGCGGGACTAGCGGGAGCAGATACGCAGTATTTT.

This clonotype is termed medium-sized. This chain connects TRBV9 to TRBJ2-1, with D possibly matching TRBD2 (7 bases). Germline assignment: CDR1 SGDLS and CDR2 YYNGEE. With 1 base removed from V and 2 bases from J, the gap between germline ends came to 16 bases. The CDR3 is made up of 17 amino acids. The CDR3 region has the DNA TGTGCCAGCAGCGTACCCCAAGGGGGGGTAGCCTACAATGAGCAGTTCTTC. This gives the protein CASSVPQGGVAYNEQFF. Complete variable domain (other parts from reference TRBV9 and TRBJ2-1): DSGVTQTPKHLITATGQRVTLRCSPRSGDLSVYWYQQSLDQGLQFLIQYYNGEERAKGNILERFSAQQFPDLHSELNLSSLELGDSALYFCASSVPQGGVAYNEQFFGPGTRLTVL.